What follows are 12 T cell receptor beta chains derived from one specimen sequenced in a study of PD-L1 blockade in urothelial cancer. Time point described: peripheral blood 6 weeks after treatment start. Profiling relied on immunoSEQ multiplex PCR, and the TCRdb table lists in-frame clones only, not all of them. The sample yields some 40,000 clones, roughly nine tenths seen once. Sequenced material: PBMCs, taken around atezolizumab (anti-PD-L1) treatment. These receptors all stem from a man aged 65-85 years with urothelial cancer.

The chain links TRBV28 to TRBJ1-2; D possibly corresponds to TRBD1 (6 bases). The V end lost 5 bases, the J end lost 5 bases, and 18 bases lay between the germline ends. The CDR3 extends over 15 amino acids. CDR1 is MDHEN, CDR2 SYDVKM, per germline. CDR3 amino acids: CASSPRTAASYGYTF. The DNA of the CDR3 is TGTGCCAGCAGTCCGAGGACAGCGGCTAGTTATGGCTACACCTTC.

The gene calls are TRBV25-1 and TRBJ2-7; TRBD1 matches at 10 bases. Germline values: CDR1 MGHDK, CDR2 SYGVNS. The CDR3 runs to 16 residues. Trimming removed 4 bases from V and 2 bases from J; junction bases left unmatched: 8. CDR3 sequence reads: CASSAPPGQGTYEQYF. The CDR3 DNA is TGTGCCAGCAGTGCCCCCCCGGGACAGGGGACCTACGAGCAGTACTTC.

The rearrangement uses TRBV12-5 and TRBJ2-7; 9 bases match TRBD1. V was clipped by 5 bases and J by 3 bases; unmatched bases: 5. CDR3 length equals 14 residues. Germline CDR1 and CDR2: LGHNT and FRNRAP. CDR3 coding DNA: TGTGCTAGTGGTGACAGGGGGAGTATCTACGAGCAGTACTTC. Translated, it gives CASGDRGSIYEQYF.

The J gene is TRBJ2-7, the V gene TRBV28; D unclear. Looked up from germline, CDR1 is MDHEN and CDR2 is SYDVKM. Trimming cost V 6 bases and J 5 bases, with 17 bases left between them. CDR3 length: 14 residues. CDR3 in DNA: TGTGCCAGCAGACCGGGTCACCTACAAAACGAGCAGTACTTC. This translates into CASRPGHLQNEQYF.

The V and J genes are TRBV5-1 and TRBJ1-3, with D possibly being TRBD1 (5 bases). The CDR3 spans 14 residues. Per the germline V gene, CDR1 is SGHRS and CDR2 is YFSETQ. The V gene lost 5 bases and the J gene lost 4 bases, with 13 bases spanning the gap. For the CDR3, the DNA is TGCGCCAGCAGTCCCGACAGACCGGGAAACACCATATATTTT. Translated, it gives CASSPDRPGNTIYF. The whole variable domain, remainder taken from reference TRBV5-1 and TRBJ1-3, is KAGVTQTPRYLIKTRGQQVTLSCSPISGHRSVSWYQQTPGQGLQFLFEYFSETQRNKGNFPGRFSGRQFSNSRSEMNVSTLELGDSALYLCASSPDRPGNTIYFGEGSWLTVV.

The V call is TRBV10-2, the J call TRBJ1-5; D perhaps matches TRBD1 (6 bases). This CDR3 has 15 amino acids. CDR1 WSHSY and CDR2 SAAADI come from the germline V gene. Trimming pared 7 bases from V and 7 bases from J, leaving 20 bases between. The CDR3 sequence: CASNRNREREQPQHF. In DNA, the CDR3 is TGCGCCAGCAACCGGAACAGGGAAAGGGAACAGCCCCAGCATTTT.

This sequence joins TRBV20-1 and TRBJ2-5; 8 bases are shared with TRBD2. This CDR3 has 11 amino acids. Germline V gene data show CDR1 as DFQATT and CDR2 as SNEGSKA (reference sequence). J gave up 10 bases and V 3 bases, and 4 bases lay outside the gene matches. CDR3 in amino acids: CSASPGGGQYF. The CDR3 nucleotides read TGCAGTGCTAGCCCCGGGGGGGGCCAGTACTTC.

The V gene is TRBV18, the J gene TRBJ2-5, with a possible D match to TRBD1 (6 bases). The germline V gene has CDR1 KGHSH and CDR2 LQKENI. Trimming pared 5 bases from V and 5 bases from J, leaving 12 bases between. The CDR3 sequence is 13 residues long. CDR3 in amino acids: CASSNRVWETQYF. The CDR3 DNA reads as TGTGCCAGCTCAAACAGGGTTTGGGAGACCCAGTACTTC.

This chain uses TRBV27 with TRBJ1-4; possibly TRBD1 for D (5 bases). V was clipped by 8 bases and J by 3 bases, with 16 bases between them. Germline CDR1 reads MNHEY; CDR2 reads SMNVEV (reference sequence). This CDR3 is 15 amino acids long. This CDR3 reads CASAPGGLANEKLFF. The CDR3 DNA follows: TGTGCCAGCGCCCCGGGGGGGTTAGCTAATGAAAAACTGTTTTTT.

In this sample, this clone turned up a few times. V gene TRBV28 combines with J gene TRBJ1-2; tentatively, D is TRBD1 (5 bases). Germline V lookup: CDR1 MDHEN, CDR2 SYDVKM. V lost 10 bases and J lost 5, with 8 bases in between. This CDR3 contains 10 residues. The CDR3 is CATRGYGYTF. DNA for the CDR3: TGTGCCACCCGGGGGTATGGCTACACCTTC.

This chain links TRBV9 with TRBJ1-1; a possible D gene is TRBD1 (6 bases). V was pared by 0 bases and J by 4 bases, with 10 bases between. Germline V gives CDR1 SGDLS, CDR2 YYNGEE. There are 14 residues in the CDR3. CDR3: CASSVGGGTTEAFF. The DNA for the CDR3 is TGTGCCAGCAGCGTAGGGGGGGGCACCACTGAAGCTTTCTTT.

J is TRBJ2-1 and V is TRBV5-6; 8 positions match TRBD2. V lost 0 bases to trimming and J lost 9 bases; unmatched junction nucleotides: 11. From germline, CDR1 is SGHDT and CDR2 YYEEEE. The CDR3 spans 16 residues. CDR3 loop: CASSLVTGTSFSEQFF. CDR3 DNA: TGTGCCAGCAGCTTGGTAACCGGGACTAGTTTCAGTGAGCAGTTCTTC.